This passage covers 8 T cell receptor beta chains from one sample sequenced in a study of Ad26.COV2.S vaccination and SARS-CoV-2 variants. Method: immunoSEQ multiplex PCR; TCRdb's copy keeps in-frame clones and lacks some. Of over 250,000 clones listed, around 87% are singletons. Treatment specified: 19 received Ad26.COV2.S at low or high dose, single or two shots; about 5 received placebo; per-sample allocation not given. Following the first vaccine or placebo injection, samples were taken on day 63. The source material was peripheral blood, sampled in a trial of Ad26.COV2.S vaccine versus placebo. The receptors originated from a person between 18 and 65 years old who received the Ad26.COV2.S COVID-19 vaccine or a placebo.

The rearrangement joins TRBV30 to TRBJ2-1; TRBD2 is a possible D gene (7 bases). The CDR3 contains 13 residues. With 4 bases removed from V and 7 bases from J, the gap between germline ends came to 14 bases. In germline, CDR1 is GTSNPN, CDR2 SVGIG (reference sequence). CDR3 nucleotides: TGTGCCTGGAACCGGGGGGCTGGGAATGAGCAGTTCTTC. Amino acid sequence: CAWNRGAGNEQFF.

The chain joins TRBV11-2 to TRBJ2-7; tentatively, D is TRBD2 (6 bases). Germline lookup yields CDR1 SGHAT and CDR2 FQNNGV. The CDR3 totals 15 residues. The V and J ends lost 5 bases and 5 bases respectively, with 19 bases between them. The CDR3 protein is CASSPGAGSRDEQYF. CDR3 DNA: TGTGCCAGCAGCCCGGGCGCGGGGAGTCGGGACGAGCAGTACTTC.

The V and J genes are TRBV4-3 and TRBJ2-1; D is unresolved. The V end lost 0 bases, the J end lost 8 bases, and 11 bases lay between the germline ends. Germline values: CDR1 LGHNA, CDR2 YSLEER. This CDR3 region has 14 residues. Here the CDR3 reads CASSQDGLSDEQFF. DNA for the CDR3: TGCGCCAGCAGCCAAGATGGGCTCAGCGATGAGCAGTTCTTC.

As to this clone: At the DNA level, this CDR3 is encoded by other sequences in the same sample as well. The CDR3 here is CASSLWGDTQYF. The DNA for the CDR3 is TGTGCCAGCAGTTTGTGGGGAGATACGCAGTATTTT. The chain uses TRBV12-3 or TRBV12-4 and TRBJ2-3; unclear D gene. The length of the CDR3 is 12 residues. Trimming removed 3 bases at V and 5 bases at J, with 6 bases between.

V and J are TRBV18 and TRBJ1-5; a possible D gene is TRBD1 (6 bases). This CDR3 contains 16 residues. The germline V gene encodes CDR1 KGHSH and CDR2 LQKENI. The V end lost 3 bases, the J end lost 1 base, and 13 bases lay between the germline ends. As DNA, the CDR3 is TGTGCCAGCTCACCTCGACAGGTAGACAGCAATCAGCCCCAGCATTTT. Its protein product is CASSPRQVDSNQPQHF.

The V call is TRBV18, the J call TRBJ2-3, with TRBD1 matching over 12 bases. Germline V CDR1 and CDR2: KGHSH, LQKENI. CDR3 length: 15 residues. The V and J ends lost 6 bases and 6 bases, in that order; junction bases with no gene match: 7. The CDR3 coding sequence is TGTGCCAGCTCGCCGGGACAGGGGGCATTTGATACGCAGTATTTT. This encodes CASSPGQGAFDTQYF.

V usage is TRBV6-1 and J usage is TRBJ1-5; 7 bases align to TRBD1. V dropped 3 bases and J dropped 6; count of bases not matched to a gene: 8. This CDR3 is 15 amino acids long. From germline, CDR1 is MNHNS and CDR2 SASEGT. CDR3 nucleotide sequence: TGTGCCAGCAGTGATAACAGGGGTCAGAGTCAGCCCCAGCATTTT. Translating gives CASSDNRGQSQPQHF.

This clone turned up a few times. As DNA, the CDR3 is TGTGCCAGCAGTTCCGGGACAGGGGATGAAAAACTGTTTTTT. It yields the protein CASSSGTGDEKLFF. The V gene is TRBV6-5, the J gene TRBJ1-4; TRBD1 matches at 10 bases. V shed 4 bases and J 6 bases; nucleotides not matched to a gene: 2. Germline CDR1 and CDR2: MNHEY and SVGAGI. The CDR3 length is 14 residues.